These T cell receptor beta chains were read from a single sample in a study of cytotoxic CD8 clonotypes in ibrutinib-treated CLL. TCRdb keeps only in-frame clones here, not all; method: immunoSEQ multiplex PCR. Altogether 50,000 to 60,000 clones are present, roughly 83% being singletons, with the ten largest covering roughly 22%. The sequences come from PBMCs, collected after 24 months of ibrutinib treatment. The receptors derive from a human donor with chronic lymphocytic leukemia. Each CDR3 is given with its conserved first and last residue. Fields, in order: clone size, D gene, V gene, J gene, CDR3 protein, CDR3 DNA. D genes are given only for firm matches. The size entry is marked missing in some rows and otherwise reads once, few, many or a size class.

-	TRBD2	TRBV28	TRBJ2-1	CATASGRNYNEQFF	TGTGCCACCGCTAGCGGGAGAAACTACAATGAGCAGTTCTTC
-	-	TRBV7-7	TRBJ2-1	CASSLAFNNEQFF	TGTGCCAGCAGCTTAGCGTTCAACAATGAGCAGTTCTTC
-	-	TRBV7-2	TRBJ1-2	CASSLGTDSRF	TGTGCCAGCAGCTTAGGGACGGATTCGCGATTC
-	-	TRBV7-6	TRBJ2-5	CASSSEETQYF	TGTGCCAGCAGCTCTGAAGAGACCCAGTACTTC
-	-	TRBV11-2	TRBJ2-2	CASSYGTWNTGELFF	TGTGCCAGCAGCTACGGAACGTGGAACACCGGGGAGCTGTTTTTT
-	TRBD2	TRBV5-1	TRBJ2-2	CASSKGLVGTGELFF	TGCGCCAGCAGCAAAGGACTAGTCGGTACCGGGGAGCTGTTTTTT
-	-	TRBV5-1	TRBJ2-3	CASSLEPTPTDTQYF	TGCGCCAGCAGCTTGGAACCAACCCCCACAGATACGCAGTATTTT
-	-	TRBV13	TRBJ2-5	CASAGRGRAETQYF	TGTGCCAGCGCTGGGCGGGGCCGGGCAGAGACCCAGTACTTC
-	-	TRBV4-3	TRBJ2-1	CASSQVPGSSYNEQFF	TGCGCCAGCAGCCAAGTCCCCGGGAGCTCCTACAATGAGCAGTTCTTC
-	TRBD2	TRBV28	TRBJ2-1	CASSPRGLAGAYNEQFF	TGTGCCAGCAGCCCAAGGGGACTAGCGGGAGCCTACAATGAGCAGTTCTTC
once	-	TRBV12-5	TRBJ1-5	CASGLWAESYSNQPQHF	TGTGCTAGTGGTTTGTGGGCCGAATCCTATAGCAATCAGCCCCAGCATTTT
-	-	TRBV19	TRBJ1-5	CASSITNSNQPQHF	TGTGCCAGTAGTATAACTAATAGCAATCAGCCCCAGCATTTT
-	-	TRBV15	TRBJ2-3	CATSRRQESGTDTQYF	TGTGCCACCAGCAGGCGACAGGAGTCCGGCACAGATACGCAGTATTTT
-	-	TRBV6-5	TRBJ1-4	CASSPDGDKLFF	TGTGCCAGCAGTCCCGACGGAGATAAACTGTTTTTT
-	TRBD2	TRBV10-3	TRBJ2-7	CAISEWAGGSYEQYF	TGTGCCATCAGTGAGTGGGCGGGAGGTTCCTACGAGCAGTACTTC
-	-	TRBV6-6	TRBJ2-3	CASSPRAGSTDTQYF	TGTGCCAGCAGCCCTCGGGCGGGTAGCACAGATACGCAGTATTTT
-	TRBD1	TRBV19	TRBJ2-6	CASSVLQGASTGANVLTF	TGTGCCAGTAGTGTACTACAGGGGGCGAGTACTGGGGCCAACGTCCTGACTTTC
-	TRBD2	TRBV29-1	TRBJ2-1	CSVRGGGSGSSSYNEQFF	TGCAGCGTTCGGGGGGGAGGTAGCGGGAGTTCGTCCTACAATGAGCAGTTCTTC
-	TRBD2	TRBV6-6	TRBJ2-1	CASSFRDYPHNEQFF	TGTGCCAGCAGTTTTAGGGACTACCCCCACAATGAGCAGTTCTTC
-	-	TRBV25-1	TRBJ1-4	CASRLGVGGTNEKLFF	TGTGCCAGCAGGCTGGGGGTAGGGGGAACTAATGAAAAACTGTTTTTT
-	-	TRBV7-2	TRBJ2-1	CASSLASNEQFF	TGTGCCAGCAGCTTAGCGTCGAATGAGCAGTTCTTC
-	TRBD2	TRBV5-1	TRBJ2-1	CASSNGLAGVSEQFF	TGCGCCAGCAGCAACGGACTAGCGGGAGTGAGTGAGCAGTTCTTC
once	-	TRBV2	TRBJ1-5	CASKGGPNQPQHF	TGTGCCAGCAAGGGGGGGCCCAATCAGCCCCAGCATTTT
-	TRBD2	TRBV11-2	TRBJ2-1	CASSIPRFGGTYNEQFF	TGTGCCAGCAGCATACCTCGGTTCGGGGGGACCTACAATGAGCAGTTCTTC
-	TRBD1	TRBV5-6	TRBJ2-5	CASSGGVDRLWETQYF	TGTGCCAGCAGCGGGGGAGTGGACAGGTTATGGGAGACCCAGTACTTC
once	TRBD2	TRBV11-2	TRBJ2-1	CASSLDRLAGGHNEQFF	TGTGCCAGCAGCTTAGATCGACTAGCGGGAGGGCACAATGAGCAGTTCTTC
-	-	TRBV11-3	TRBJ2-5	CASSISAGTQETQYF	TGTGCCAGCAGCATCTCCGCGGGTACCCAAGAGACCCAGTACTTC
once	-	TRBV6-6	TRBJ1-5	CASSPSGVGQPQHF	TGTGCCAGCAGTCCCTCAGGGGTTGGTCAGCCCCAGCATTTT
-	-	TRBV9	TRBJ2-1	CASSVENEQFF	TGTGCCAGCAGCGTAGAGAATGAGCAGTTCTTC
-	-	TRBV9	TRBJ2-7	CASSSNPGRDEQYF	TGTGCCAGCAGCTCAAATCCCGGCCGGGACGAGCAGTACTTC
-	-	TRBV18	TRBJ1-5	CASSGIGDSNQPQHF	TGTGCCAGCTCGGGGATCGGGGACAGCAATCAGCCCCAGCATTTT
-	-	TRBV10-3	TRBJ2-3	CAISGHSSTDTQYF	TGTGCCATCAGCGGGCACTCTAGCACAGATACGCAGTATTTT
once	TRBD1	TRBV19	TRBJ1-4	CASSTTRQGVGEKLFF	TGTGCCAGTAGTACAACCCGACAGGGAGTCGGCGAAAAACTGTTTTTT
-	TRBD2	TRBV7-2	TRBJ2-6	CASSLVGAGGPANVLTF	TGTGCCAGCAGCTTAGTGGGAGCGGGGGGCCCGGCCAACGTCCTGACTTTC
-	TRBD2	TRBV5-1	TRBJ2-4	CASSLGGLARDKNIQYF	TGCGCCAGCAGCTTGGGGGGACTAGCGAGGGATAAAAACATTCAGTACTTC
-	TRBD2	TRBV19	TRBJ2-3	CASSAISSGRTTDTQYF	TGTGCCAGTAGTGCAATATCTAGCGGGAGGACTACAGATACGCAGTATTTT
-	-	TRBV28	TRBJ1-1	CASSMAGGANTEAFF	TGTGCCAGCAGTATGGCGGGGGGCGCTAACACTGAAGCTTTCTTT
-	-	TRBV14	TRBJ1-1	CASSQVSARTEAFF	TGTGCCAGCAGCCAAGTGAGTGCCCGGACTGAAGCTTTCTTT
few	TRBD1	TRBV19	TRBJ1-3	CASRTGAGSGNTIYF	TGTGCCAGTCGGACAGGGGCCGGCTCTGGAAACACCATATATTTT
-	-	TRBV5-1	TRBJ2-6	CASSPSGRGANVLTF	TGCGCCAGCAGCCCAAGTGGCCGTGGGGCCAACGTCCTGACTTTC
-	-	TRBV2	TRBJ1-2	CASSEARSNGYTF	TGTGCCAGCAGTGAAGCGAGGTCGAATGGCTACACCTTC